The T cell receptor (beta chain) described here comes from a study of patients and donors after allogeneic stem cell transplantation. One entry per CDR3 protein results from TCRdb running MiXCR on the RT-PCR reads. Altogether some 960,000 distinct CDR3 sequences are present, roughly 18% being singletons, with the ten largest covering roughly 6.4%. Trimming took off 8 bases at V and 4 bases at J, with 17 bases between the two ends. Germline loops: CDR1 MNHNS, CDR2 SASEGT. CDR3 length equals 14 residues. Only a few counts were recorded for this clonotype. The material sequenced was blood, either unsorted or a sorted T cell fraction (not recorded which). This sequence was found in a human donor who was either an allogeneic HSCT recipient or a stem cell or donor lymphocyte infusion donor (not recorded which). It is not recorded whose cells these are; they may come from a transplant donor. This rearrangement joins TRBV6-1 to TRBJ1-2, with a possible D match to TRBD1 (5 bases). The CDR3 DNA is TGTGCCAGCGCGGGCGCAGCAAGGGGCTATGGCTACACCTTC. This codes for CASAGAARGYGYTF.